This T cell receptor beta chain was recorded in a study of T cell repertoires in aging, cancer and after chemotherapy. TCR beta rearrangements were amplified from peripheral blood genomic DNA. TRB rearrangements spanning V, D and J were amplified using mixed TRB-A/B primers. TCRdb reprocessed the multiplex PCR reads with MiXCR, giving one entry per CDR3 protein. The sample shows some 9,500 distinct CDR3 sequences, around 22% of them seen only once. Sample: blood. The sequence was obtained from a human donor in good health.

The CDR3 region has the DNA TGCAGTGCTACCTCCCTGACTAGCGGGAGGATAGATACGCAGTATTTT. Its translation is CSATSLTSGRIDTQYF. The V call is TRBV20-1, the J call TRBJ2-3, with 13 bases that match TRBD2. Germline V gene data show CDR1 as DFQATT and CDR2 as SNEGSKA (reference sequence). This CDR3 comprises 16 residues. V shed 4 bases, J shed 5 bases, and the junction held 9 bases outside the gene matches.